The 18 T cell receptor beta chains presented below share a single source sample, sequenced in a study of blood T cell repertoires in COVID-19. Sequenced by immunoSEQ multiplex PCR; TCRdb stores in-frame clones only, minus some. The sample has 150,000 to 200,000 clones, around 85% seen once. Sequencing used peripheral blood. These receptors were taken from a woman older than 75 with acute or convalescent COVID-19.

The rearrangement links TRBV19 to TRBJ2-1, with a weak D call TRBD2 (6 bases). The CDR3 has 15 amino acids. Germline V gene sequence: CDR1 LNHDA, CDR2 SQIVND (reference sequence). V lost 5 bases and J lost 8, with 19 bases in between. DNA of the CDR3: TGTGCCAGTAGTTCGGGACCGGGCGGGGATGATGAGCAGTTCTTC. This translates into CASSSGPGGDDEQFF.

The CDR3 DNA reads TGTGCCAGCAGCTACGTGGGCGCAGATACGCAGTATTTT. This sequence encodes CASSYVGADTQYF. This chain links TRBV7-9 with TRBJ2-3; D is undetermined. V lost 4 bases to trimming and J lost 4 bases, with 9 bases between them. Germline V gene lookup returns CDR1 SEHNR and CDR2 FQNEAQ (reference sequence). The CDR3 contains 13 residues.

This rearrangement joins TRBV5-1 to TRBJ2-5, with TRBD2 matching 15 bases. V was pared by 4 bases and J by 0 bases, with 4 bases of the junction left unmatched. The CDR3 sequence is 17 residues long. The germline gives CDR1 SGHRS, CDR2 YFSETQ. This CDR3 reads CASSGGTSGGNQETQYF. As DNA, the CDR3 is TGCGCCAGCAGCGGCGGGACTAGCGGGGGGAACCAAGAGACCCAGTACTTC.

The CDR3 protein is CASSLDRAGYTF. The CDR3, as DNA: TGTGCCAGCAGCCTGGACAGGGCCGGCTACACCTTC. The rearrangement uses TRBV5-4 and TRBJ1-2, with 8 bases lining up with TRBD1. The J segment lost 8 bases and the V segment lost 4 bases, leaving 4 bases of the junction unmatched. Per germline, CDR1 SGHNT and CDR2 YYREEE (reference sequence). The CDR3 totals 12 residues.

The V gene is TRBV24-1, the J gene TRBJ1-6; a weak D match, TRBD1 (6 bases). V was trimmed by 0 bases and J by 9 bases, leaving 20 bases between them. This CDR3 has 18 amino acids. Germline values: CDR1 KGHDR, CDR2 SFDVKD. The DNA for the CDR3 is TGTGCCACCAGTGATTTGCTGCGCCGGGACACCGTTTCTTCACCCCTCCACTTT. It translates to CATSDLLRRDTVSSPLHF.

This clone was observed once. The rearrangement uses TRBV2 and TRBJ2-2, with TRBD2 matching over 8 bases. Germline CDR1 reads SNHLY; CDR2 reads FYNNEI. The CDR3 is made up of 15 amino acids. J lost 4 bases, V lost 3 bases, and 4 bases had no gene match. The CDR3 is CASSEREVTTGELFF. DNA for the CDR3: TGTGCCAGCAGTGAGCGGGAGGTAACCACCGGGGAGCTGTTTTTT.

The rearrangement joins TRBV18 to TRBJ2-2; TRBD1 might be the D (6 bases). The CDR3 is made up of 15 amino acids. CDR1 and CDR2 (germline): KGHSH, LQKENI. V lost 2 bases and J 2 bases, leaving 9 bases between the germline ends. Here the CDR3 reads CASSPGGPNTGELFF. The CDR3 coding sequence is TGTGCCAGCTCACCAGGGGGCCCAAACACCGGGGAGCTGTTTTTT.

The V call is TRBV5-5, the J call TRBJ2-7; D remains ambiguous. Germline V CDR1 and CDR2: SGHKS, YYEKEE (reference sequence). This CDR3 comprises 14 residues. V was trimmed by 4 bases and J by 3 bases, leaving 14 bases between them. The CDR3 DNA reads as TGTGCCAGCAGCCAAGTTGGCGGTGGCTACGAGCAGTACTTC. Its protein is CASSQVGGGYEQYF.

This clone was recorded once. This chain links TRBV29-1 with TRBJ2-7; maybe TRBD1 (5 bases). This CDR3 contains 11 residues. Germline V CDR1 and CDR2: SQVTM, ANQGSEA. V gave up 6 bases and J gave up 4 bases, with 10 bases separating them. The CDR3: CSVSQGYEQYF. The CDR3, as DNA: TGCAGCGTCTCCCAGGGATACGAGCAGTACTTC.

The chain has TRBV5-6 and TRBJ1-1; unclear D gene. Germline lookup yields CDR1 SGHDT and CDR2 YYEEEE. The CDR3 covers 12 residues. Trimming cost V 5 bases and J 4 bases, with 9 bases left between them. For the CDR3, the DNA is TGTGCCAGCAGGTCGGACTCCACTGAAGCTTTCTTT. It encodes CASRSDSTEAFF.

The chain recombines TRBV29-1 with TRBJ1-1; D is unclear. The CDR3 covers 12 residues. Trimming left V 8 bases short and J 5 bases short, with 15 bases between. Germline loops: CDR1 SQVTM, CDR2 ANQGSEA. The CDR3 DNA reads TGCAGCTCCCAAGAGGGAGGGACTGAAGCTTTCTTT. It translates to CSSQEGGTEAFF.

The chain combines TRBV11-2 with TRBJ1-5; TRBD1 matches at 9 bases. The CDR3 extends over 14 amino acids. CDR1 and CDR2 (germline): SGHAT, FQNNGV. J lost 7 bases, V lost 3 bases, and 4 bases had no gene match. CDR3 sequence reads: CASSFGTGRQPQHF. CDR3 bases: TGTGCCAGCAGCTTCGGGACAGGGAGGCAGCCCCAGCATTTT.

The chain combines TRBV12-3 or TRBV12-4 with TRBJ2-2; the D gene is possibly TRBD2 (6 bases). V was cut by 10 bases and J by 2 bases, with 11 bases left in between. The CDR3 consists of 13 residues. The CDR3 loop is CATQAGNTGELFF. Here the CDR3 DNA reads TGTGCCACTCAAGCGGGTAACACCGGGGAGCTGTTTTTT.

The chain carries TRBV24-1 and TRBJ1-5, with D uncertain. The CDR3 consists of 11 residues. V gave up 12 bases and J gave up 7 bases, with 12 bases separating them. The germline V gene encodes CDR1 KGHDR and CDR2 SFDVKD. CDR3 sequence reads: CASAEVQPQHF. The CDR3 DNA sequence: TGTGCCTCGGCGGAGGTCCAGCCCCAGCATTTT.

The rearrangement links TRBV11-1 to TRBJ2-1; D might be TRBD2 (5 bases). CDR3 length equals 12 residues. Germline CDR1 is SGHAT and CDR2 is FQDESV (reference sequence). V was cut by 5 bases and J by 6 bases, with 8 bases left in between. The CDR3 nucleotides read TGTGCCAGCAGCCTCGGACTCAATGAGCAGTTCTTC. Translated, it gives CASSLGLNEQFF.

This chain links TRBV28 with TRBJ1-2; TRBD1 might be the D (5 bases). The CDR3 length is 13 residues. Germline V gene sequence: CDR1 MDHEN, CDR2 SYDVKM. Trimming removed 3 bases from V and 2 bases from J, with 7 bases in between. Written as DNA, the CDR3 is TGTGCCAGCAGTTTGGGACTAAACTATGGCTACACCTTC. As protein: CASSLGLNYGYTF.

V usage is TRBV24-1 and J usage is TRBJ1-1; TRBD1 matches 9 bases. Germline CDR1 reads KGHDR; CDR2 reads SFDVKD. V was clipped by 7 bases and J by 1 base; unmatched bases: 0. The CDR3 totals 13 residues. Here the CDR3 reads CATRDRGNTEAFF. The CDR3 region has the DNA TGTGCCACCAGGGACAGGGGGAACACTGAAGCTTTCTTT.

This clone was counted a single time. This chain connects TRBV19 to TRBJ1-5, with 7 positions matching TRBD1. The CDR3 totals 13 residues. J was trimmed by 7 bases and V by 3 bases; bases with no gene match: 3. Germline V gene lookup returns CDR1 LNHDA and CDR2 SQIVND (reference sequence). The CDR3 DNA reads as TGTGCCAGTAGTATGACAGGGAGGCAGCCCCAGCATTTT. This translates into CASSMTGRQPQHF.